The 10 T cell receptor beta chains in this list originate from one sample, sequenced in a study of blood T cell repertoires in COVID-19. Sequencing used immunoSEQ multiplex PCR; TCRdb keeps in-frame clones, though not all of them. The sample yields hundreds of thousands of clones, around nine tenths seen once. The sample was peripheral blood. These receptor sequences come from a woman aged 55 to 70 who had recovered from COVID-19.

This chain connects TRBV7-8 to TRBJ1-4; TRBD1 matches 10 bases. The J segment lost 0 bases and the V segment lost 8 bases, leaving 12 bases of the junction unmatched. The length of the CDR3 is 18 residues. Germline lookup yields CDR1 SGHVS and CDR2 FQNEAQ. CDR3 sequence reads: CASWPKDRGKATNEKLFF. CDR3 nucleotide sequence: TGTGCCAGCTGGCCGAAGGACAGGGGGAAAGCAACTAATGAAAAACTGTTTTTT.

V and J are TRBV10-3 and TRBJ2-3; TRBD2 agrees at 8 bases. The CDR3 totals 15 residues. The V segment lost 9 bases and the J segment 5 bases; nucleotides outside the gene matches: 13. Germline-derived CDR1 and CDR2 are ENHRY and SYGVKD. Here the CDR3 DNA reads TGTGCCATTCAAATAAGCGGGGGCCGTGGAGATACGCAGTATTTT. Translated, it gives CAIQISGGRGDTQYF.

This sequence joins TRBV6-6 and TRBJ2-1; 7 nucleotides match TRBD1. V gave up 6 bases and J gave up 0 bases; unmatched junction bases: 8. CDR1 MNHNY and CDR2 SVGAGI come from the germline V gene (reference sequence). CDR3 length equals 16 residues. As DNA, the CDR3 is TGTGCCAGCAGACGACAGGGCCACAGCTCCTACAATGAGCAGTTCTTC. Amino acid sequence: CASRRQGHSSYNEQFF.

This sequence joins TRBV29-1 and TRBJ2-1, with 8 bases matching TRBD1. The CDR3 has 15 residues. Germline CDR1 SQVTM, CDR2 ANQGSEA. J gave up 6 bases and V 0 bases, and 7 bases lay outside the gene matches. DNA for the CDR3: TGCAGCGTTGAAGATCCGGACAGGGCGGTCAATGAGCAGTTCTTC. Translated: CSVEDPDRAVNEQFF.

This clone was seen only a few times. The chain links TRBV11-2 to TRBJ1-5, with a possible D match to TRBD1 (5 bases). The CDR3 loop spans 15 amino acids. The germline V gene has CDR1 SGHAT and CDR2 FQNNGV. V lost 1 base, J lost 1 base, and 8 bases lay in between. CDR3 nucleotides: TGTGCCAGCAGCTTAGCGGGGGAGAGCAATCAGCCCCAGCATTTT. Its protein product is CASSLAGESNQPQHF.

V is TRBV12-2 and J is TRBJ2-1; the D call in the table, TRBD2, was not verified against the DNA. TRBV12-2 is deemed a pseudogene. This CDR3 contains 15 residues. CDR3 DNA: TGTGCAAGTCGCCCCTGGTGCGGGGGGTACAATGAGCAGTTCTTC. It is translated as CASRPWCGGYNEQFF.

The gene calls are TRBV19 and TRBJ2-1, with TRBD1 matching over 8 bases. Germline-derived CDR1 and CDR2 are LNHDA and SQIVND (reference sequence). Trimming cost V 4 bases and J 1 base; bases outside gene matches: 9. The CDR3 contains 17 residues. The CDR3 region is CASSTDRGRGSYNEQFF. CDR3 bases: TGTGCCAGTAGTACCGACAGGGGTCGGGGGTCCTACAATGAGCAGTTCTTC. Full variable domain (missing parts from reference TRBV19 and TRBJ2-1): DGGITQSPKYLFRKEGQNVTLSCEQNLNHDAMYWYRQDPGQGLRLIYYSQIVNDFQKGDIAEGYSVSREKKESFPLTVTSAQKNPTAFYLCASSTDRGRGSYNEQFFGPGTRLTVL.

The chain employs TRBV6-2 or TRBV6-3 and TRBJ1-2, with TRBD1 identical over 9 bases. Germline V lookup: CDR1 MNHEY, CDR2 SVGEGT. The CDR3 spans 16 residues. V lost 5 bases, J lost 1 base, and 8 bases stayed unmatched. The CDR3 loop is CASSRGGTGLNYGYTF. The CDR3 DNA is TGTGCCAGCAGTCGAGGAGGGACAGGGCTTAACTATGGCTACACCTTC.

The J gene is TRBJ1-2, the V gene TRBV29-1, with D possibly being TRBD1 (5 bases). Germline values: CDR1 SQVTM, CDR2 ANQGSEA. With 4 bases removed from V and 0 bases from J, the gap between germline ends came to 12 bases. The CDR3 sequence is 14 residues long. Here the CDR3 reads CSVAGGSPNYGYTF. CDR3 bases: TGCAGCGTTGCGGGGGGTTCCCCTAACTATGGCTACACCTTC.

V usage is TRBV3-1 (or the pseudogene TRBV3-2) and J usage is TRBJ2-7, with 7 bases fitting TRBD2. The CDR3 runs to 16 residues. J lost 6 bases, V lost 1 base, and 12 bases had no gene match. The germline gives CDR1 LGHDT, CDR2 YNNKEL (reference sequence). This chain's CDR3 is CASSQVVVRPGGEQYF. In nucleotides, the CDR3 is TGTGCCAGCAGCCAAGTTGTAGTTCGGCCGGGGGGCGAGCAGTACTTC.